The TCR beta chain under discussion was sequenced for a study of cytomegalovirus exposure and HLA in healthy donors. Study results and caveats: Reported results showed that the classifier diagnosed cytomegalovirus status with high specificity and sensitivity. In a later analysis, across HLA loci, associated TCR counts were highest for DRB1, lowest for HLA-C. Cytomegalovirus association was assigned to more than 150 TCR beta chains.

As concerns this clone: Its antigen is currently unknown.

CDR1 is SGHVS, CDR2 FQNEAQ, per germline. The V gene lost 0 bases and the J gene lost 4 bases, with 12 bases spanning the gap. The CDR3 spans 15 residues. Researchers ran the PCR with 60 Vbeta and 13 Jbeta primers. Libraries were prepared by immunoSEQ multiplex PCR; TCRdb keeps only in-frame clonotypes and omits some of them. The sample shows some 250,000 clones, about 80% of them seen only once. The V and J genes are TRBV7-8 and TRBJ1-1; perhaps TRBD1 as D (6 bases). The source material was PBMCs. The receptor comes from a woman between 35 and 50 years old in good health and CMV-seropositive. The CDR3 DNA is TGTGCCAGCAGCTTAGCAGGGAGGGGGGGCACTGAAGCTTTCTTT. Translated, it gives CASSLAGRGGTEAFF. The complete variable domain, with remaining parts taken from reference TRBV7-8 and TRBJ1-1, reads GAGVSQSPRYKVAKRGQDVALRCDPISGHVSLFWYQQALGQGPEFLTYFQNEAQLDKSGLPSDRFFAERPEGSVSTLKIQRTQQEDSAVYLCASSLAGRGGTEAFFGQGTRLTVV.